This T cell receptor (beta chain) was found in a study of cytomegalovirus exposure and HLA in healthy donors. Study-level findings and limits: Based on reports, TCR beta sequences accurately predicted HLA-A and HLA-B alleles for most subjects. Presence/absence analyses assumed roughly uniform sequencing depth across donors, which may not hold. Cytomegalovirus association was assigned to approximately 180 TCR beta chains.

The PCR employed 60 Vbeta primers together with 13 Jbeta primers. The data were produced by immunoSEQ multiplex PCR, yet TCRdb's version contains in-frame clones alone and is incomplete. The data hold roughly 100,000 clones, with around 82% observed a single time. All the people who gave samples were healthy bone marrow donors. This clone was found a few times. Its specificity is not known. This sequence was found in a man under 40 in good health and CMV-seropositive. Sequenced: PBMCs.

CDR3 sequence: CASSPGEFISYEQYF. The CDR3 nucleotides read TGTGCCAGCAGCCCTGGGGAGTTTATCTCCTACGAGCAGTACTTC. The chain joins TRBV5-4 to TRBJ2-7, with a weak D call TRBD2 (5 bases). In germline, CDR1 is SGHNT, CDR2 YYREEE (reference sequence). Trimming stripped 4 bases from V and 0 bases from J, with 14 bases between. The CDR3 is made up of 15 amino acids.